This T cell receptor (beta chain) emerged from a study of blood T cell repertoires in COVID-19. Overall study: The cDNA or gDNA used as material had been derived from T cells, B-cell-depleted T cells, or PBMCs.

TCRdb keeps only in-frame clones here, not all; method: immunoSEQ multiplex PCR. The data show about 84,000 clones, about 68% seen once. The CDR3 length is 16 residues. V dropped 5 bases and J dropped 2; count of bases not matched to a gene: 7. The germline V gene has CDR1 SGHDN and CDR2 FVKESK. Input material: peripheral blood. The receptor's source is a man aged 45-65 years with active or convalescent COVID-19. The J gene is TRBJ2-3, the V gene TRBV14; 10 bases are a match to TRBD1. CDR3 amino acids: CASSSRDRGFTDTQYF. The CDR3 bases are TGTGCCAGCAGCTCCCGGGACAGGGGTTTCACAGATACGCAGTATTTT.